Described below is a single T cell receptor (beta chain) sequence and its context. Germline V gene sequence: CDR1 SQVTM, CDR2 ANQGSEA. The ends were cut back, 1 base at V and 0 bases at J, with 16 bases in the middle. The CDR3 is 17 amino acids. The source of the sample is a study of cytomegalovirus exposure and HLA in healthy donors. It was with 60 Vbeta and 13 Jbeta primers that the PCR ran. Clones were sequenced by immunoSEQ multiplex PCR, and TCRdb holds only the in-frame ones, with some missing. The table records approximately 130,000 clones, around three quarters of them present only once. Sequencing input: PBMCs. V gene TRBV29-1 combines with J gene TRBJ1-5; no firm D call. The sequence came from a woman aged 55 to 70 in good health and CMV-seropositive. The CDR3 DNA reads as TGCAGCGTTGAAGGCAGAAACCGATCTTATAGCAATCAGCCCCAGCATTTT. Translating gives CSVEGRNRSYSNQPQHF.